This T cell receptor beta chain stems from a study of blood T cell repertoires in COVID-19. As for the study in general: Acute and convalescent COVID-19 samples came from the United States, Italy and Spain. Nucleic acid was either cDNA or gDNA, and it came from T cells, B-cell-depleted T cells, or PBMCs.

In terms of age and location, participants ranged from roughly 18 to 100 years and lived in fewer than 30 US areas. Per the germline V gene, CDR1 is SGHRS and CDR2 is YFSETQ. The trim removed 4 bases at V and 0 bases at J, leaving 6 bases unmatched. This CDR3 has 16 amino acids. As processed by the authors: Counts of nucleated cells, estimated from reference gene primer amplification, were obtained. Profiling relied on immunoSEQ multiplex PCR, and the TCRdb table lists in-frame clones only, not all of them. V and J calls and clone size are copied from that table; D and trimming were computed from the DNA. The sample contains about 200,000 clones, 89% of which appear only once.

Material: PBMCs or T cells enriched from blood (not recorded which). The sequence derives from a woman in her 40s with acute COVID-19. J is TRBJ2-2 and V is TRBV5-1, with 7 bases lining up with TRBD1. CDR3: CASSGRQGPNTGELFF. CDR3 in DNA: TGCGCCAGCAGCGGCAGACAGGGTCCGAACACCGGGGAGCTGTTTTTT.